This TCR beta chain was documented in a study of Tregs in tolerant kidney transplant recipients (dated 2019 in TCRdb). Regarding the study in general: The study applied TCRbeta sequencing to find donor-specific regulatory T cells before combined kidney and bone marrow transplantation and then followed those same cells after transplant. Several methods of expanding Tregs specific for an allogeneic donor were compared by TCRbeta repertoire sequencing in a few healthy controls. The paper's findings and limits, for the study overall: The study was limited by small patient numbers, and the findings need validation in larger populations and under other immunosuppression protocols. Biological reproducibility was not directly addressed, though technical replication error appeared minimal. Expanding Tregs with activated donor B cells appeared to identify the most biologically relevant and donor-specific TCRbeta repertoire.

Thawed PBMCs were FACS-sorted into unstimulated Tregs (CD4+CD25+CD127-), CD4+ non-Tregs (CD4+CD25-), CD4 cells and CD8 cells. Thawed PBMCs were rested overnight at 37 degrees C with approximately 200 IU/ml IL-2 before Treg sorting. Blood from healthy controls was obtained either from healthy volunteers or as purchased buffy coats. Healthy control blood was processed to PBMCs by Ficoll density gradient and cryopreserved, and patient PBMCs were collected before and after transplant. The V and J ends are trimmed by 4 bases and 1 base, leaving 13 bases between them. From its cysteine to its phenylalanine, the CDR3 spans 15 amino acids. Here the CDR3 DNA is all that survives: 45 bases in frame from base 1. The germline V gene supplies CDR1 MNHNS and CDR2 SASEGT. On this clone itself: It has no known antigen specificity. No much larger clone is present one base from it, and per-base qualities are unavailable.

Genomic DNA was extracted from sorted cells with the QIAGEN DNeasy Blood and Tissue Kit for TCRbeta CDR3 sequencing. High-throughput TCRbeta CDR3 sequencing, including PCR amplification with bias correction and internal controls, was performed commercially through immunoSEQ. The original pipeline was this. A unique productive TCRbeta sequence was defined by the CDR3 nucleotide sequence when primers matched, and otherwise by the CDR3 amino acid sequence together with the Vbeta and Jbeta genes. Sorting error was corrected by removing sequences shared between sorted populations at a frequency ratio of 2:1 or less, and the remaining shared sequences were assigned to the higher population. A sequence counted as donor-reactive if, in CFSE-low cells, the sequence had a frequency of at least 0.01% and was expanded at least 5-fold compared with unstimulated cells. Repertoire divergence was quantified by Jensen-Shannon divergence calculated from the top 100 TCRbeta sequences ranked by frequency. For samples with multiple sequencing runs, sorting error was corrected separately for each run before the runs were pooled. TCRdb re-hosts the immuneACCESS table, in-frame sequences only. Its copies lack some clones; in the studies checked, an unresolved V gene accounts for under half of them, and the cause for the rest is not known. That table supplies the V and J calls and clone size; D and trimming were determined from the DNA. This sample lists about 18,000 clones; roughly four fifths were detected once. The ten largest clones add up to 2% to 2.5% of the sample.

Sequenced material: Tregs from blood. This sequence uses TRBV6-1 and TRBJ2-5, with no confident D gene call. The clonotype originates from a human donor in good health. The DNA is as follows: TGTGCCAGCAGTGTCAATACGGGCTTCCAAGAGACCCAGTACTTC. It encodes CASSVNTGFQETQYF.